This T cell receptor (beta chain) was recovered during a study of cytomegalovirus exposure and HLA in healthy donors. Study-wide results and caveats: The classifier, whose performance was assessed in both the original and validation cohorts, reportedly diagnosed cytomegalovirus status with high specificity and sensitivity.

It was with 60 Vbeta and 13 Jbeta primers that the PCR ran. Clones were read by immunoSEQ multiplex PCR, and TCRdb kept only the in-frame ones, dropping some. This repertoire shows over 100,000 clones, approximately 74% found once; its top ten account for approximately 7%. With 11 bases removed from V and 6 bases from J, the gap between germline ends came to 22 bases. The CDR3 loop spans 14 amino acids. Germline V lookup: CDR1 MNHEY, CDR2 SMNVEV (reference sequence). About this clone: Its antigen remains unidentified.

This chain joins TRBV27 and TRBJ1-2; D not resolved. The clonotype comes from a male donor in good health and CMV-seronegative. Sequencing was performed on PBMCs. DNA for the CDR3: TGTGCCGAGTTTAAGACTTCGGGAAGCGATGGCTACACCTTC. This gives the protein CAEFKTSGSDGYTF.